These 10 T cell receptor beta chains were sequenced from one sample in a study of T-cell memory formation after mild COVID-19. MiXCR was run by TCRdb on the 5' RACE reads, yielding one entry per CDR3 protein. The sample holds roughly 130,000 distinct CDR3 sequences; 15% to 20% are singletons and the top ten take 4.5% to 6.5%. The specimen sequenced was PBMCs or a T cell subset sorted from them (not recorded which). All receptors come from a man between 18 and 29 years old who had mild COVID-19 (a few samples of this study predate the infection). Cell type and time point are not known.

The chain recombines TRBV5-1 with TRBJ1-4; D is perhaps TRBD1 (6 bases). Trimming took 5 bases from V and 4 from J, leaving 12 bases between them. Germline CDR1 reads SGHRS; CDR2 reads YFSETQ. This CDR3 comprises 14 residues. The CDR3 nucleotides read TGCGCCAGCAGGCCGGGACACAGTAATGAAAAACTGTTTTTT. Its protein product is CASRPGHSNEKLFF. Using reference TRBV5-1 and TRBJ1-4 for the parts outside the CDR3, the full variable domain is KAGVTQTPRYLIKTRGQQVTLSCSPISGHRSVSWYQQTPGQGLQFLFEYFSETQRNKGNFPGRFSGRQFSNSRSEMNVSTLELGDSALYLCASRPGHSNEKLFFGSGTQLSVL.

This clonotype occurred many times. The chain combines TRBV10-3 with TRBJ2-7, with a possible D match to TRBD1 (5 bases). Germline V CDR1 and CDR2: ENHRY, SYGVKD. The CDR3 sequence is 12 residues long. V gave up 6 bases and J gave up 4 bases, with 10 bases separating them. DNA for the CDR3: TGTGCCATCAGCCCAGGGATGTACGAGCAGTACTTC. Residues: CAISPGMYEQYF.

This chain uses TRBV11-2 with TRBJ2-7, with D possibly matching TRBD1 (8 bases). V was trimmed by 2 bases and J by 2 bases, leaving 19 bases between them. There are 17 residues in the CDR3. The germline V gene encodes CDR1 SGHAT and CDR2 FQNNGV. CDR3 loop: CASSLKWGGQATYEQYF. CDR3 nucleotide sequence: TGTGCCAGCAGCTTAAAATGGGGGGGACAGGCGACCTACGAGCAGTACTTC.

This clonotype has just a few counts. The chain couples TRBV5-1 to TRBJ2-3, with 10 bases identical to TRBD2. CDR3 length: 17 amino acids. Losses at the gene ends were 0 bases for V and 0 bases for J; bases not matched to a gene: 4. In germline, CDR1 is SGHRS, CDR2 YFSETQ. As DNA, the CDR3 is TGCGCCAGCAGCTTGGCTCTAGCGGGGGCCAGCACAGATACGCAGTATTTT. Amino acid sequence: CASSLALAGASTDTQYF.

The rearrangement uses TRBV6-5 and TRBJ1-4; unclear D gene. V lost 6 bases and J 0 bases, leaving 8 bases between the germline ends. The CDR3 is made up of 14 amino acids. Germline loops: CDR1 MNHEY, CDR2 SVGAGI. The chain's CDR3 is CASREQPTNEKLFF. DNA of the CDR3: TGTGCCAGCAGGGAACAGCCAACTAATGAAAAACTGTTTTTT.

This chain joins TRBV15 and TRBJ2-7; tentatively, D is TRBD2 (6 bases). Trimming cost V 0 bases and J 5 bases, with 8 bases left between them. In germline, CDR1 is LNHNV, CDR2 YYDKDF (reference sequence). The CDR3 runs to 13 residues. The CDR3 protein is CATSRDPGDEQYV. For the CDR3, the DNA is TGTGCCACCAGCAGAGATCCGGGGGACGAGCAGTACGTC.

The V gene is TRBV12-3 or TRBV12-4, the J gene TRBJ1-1, with unresolved D. V lost 2 bases and J 7 bases, leaving 8 bases between the germline ends. The CDR3 length is 12 residues. Written as DNA, the CDR3 is TGTGCCAGCAGTTTAAGGGAACTTGAAGCTTTCTTT. This encodes CASSLRELEAFF.

The table lists this clonotype with many counts. The V call is TRBV5-1, the J call TRBJ2-3; the D gene could be TRBD1 or TRBD2 (6 bases each). The CDR3 totals 14 residues. V was trimmed by 2 bases and J by 0 bases, leaving 7 bases between them. Per the germline V gene, CDR1 is SGHRS and CDR2 is YFSETQ. The CDR3 DNA reads as TGCGCCAGCAGCTTCGGGGGCAGCACAGATACGCAGTATTTT. Protein sequence: CASSFGGSTDTQYF.

There are many counts of this clonotype. The chain joins TRBV11-2 to TRBJ2-7, with a tentative D call TRBD1 (6 bases). Germline loops: CDR1 SGHAT, CDR2 FQNNGV. This CDR3 spans 12 amino acids. Trimming removed 5 bases at V and 6 bases at J, with 11 bases between. The CDR3 region has the DNA TGTGCCAGCAGCCCGGACAGTCTCGAGCAGTACGTC. It yields the protein CASSPDSLEQYV.

V usage is TRBV4-1 and J usage is TRBJ1-2; D might be TRBD1 (5 bases). The germline CDR1 and CDR2 sequences are MGHRA and YSYEKL. The CDR3 is 15 amino acids. Deletions cut 0 bases from V and 3 bases from J, with 11 bases between. The CDR3 DNA follows: TGCGCCAGCAGCCAAGACGACAGAAATTACTATGGCTACACCTTC. This translates into CASSQDDRNYYGYTF.